The sequence of this TCR beta chain was determined in a study of blood T cell repertoires in COVID-19. For the study at large: The origin of the acute and convalescent COVID-19 samples was the United States, Italy and Spain.

The CDR3 has 15 residues. Germline V CDR1 and CDR2: LGHNA, YSLEER. V lost 0 bases and J 8 bases, leaving 13 bases between the germline ends. TCRdb's table, derived via immunoSEQ multiplex PCR, lists solely in-frame clones and lacks some. Among about 20,000 clones listed, 80% to 95% were seen once. This clone was counted once. This clonotype was obtained from a man between 70 and 80 years old with active COVID-19. The chain recombines TRBV4-3 with TRBJ1-4; no definite D call. The specimen sequenced was peripheral blood. In DNA, the CDR3 is TGCGCCAGCAGCCAAGATCTGCCTAATCCCGAAAAACTGTTTTTT. Amino acids: CASSQDLPNPEKLFF.